The next 13 T cell receptor beta chains were all read from a single sample in a study of blood T cell repertoires in COVID-19. The data were produced by immunoSEQ multiplex PCR, yet TCRdb's version contains in-frame clones alone and is incomplete. The data contain around 370,000 clones, around 90% of them singletons. Sequenced input: peripheral blood. Every receptor here comes from a man aged 18 to 35 with active or convalescent COVID-19.

The rearrangement joins TRBV4-3 to TRBJ1-5, with D maybe TRBD1 (6 bases). CDR1 is LGHNA, CDR2 YSLEER, per germline. CDR3 size: 15 residues. The V gene lost 0 bases and the J gene lost 3 bases, with 9 bases spanning the gap. Written as DNA, the CDR3 is TGCGCCAGCAGCCAAGACCGGACAGTCAATCAGCCCCAGCATTTT. It specifies CASSQDRTVNQPQHF.

This chain uses TRBV7-9 with TRBJ2-7; 9 bases are shared with TRBD1. The CDR3 spans 14 residues. Germline-derived CDR1 and CDR2 are SEHNR and FQNEAQ (reference sequence). V shed 7 bases and J 5 bases; nucleotides not matched to a gene: 9. As DNA, the CDR3 is TGTGCCAGCACCTTTCGGACAGGGGTCGACGAGCAGTACTTC. Amino acid sequence: CASTFRTGVDEQYF.

The CDR3 is CASKGTGSYNEQFF. The CDR3 nucleotides read TGTGCCAGCAAGGGGACAGGGTCCTACAATGAGCAGTTCTTC. The chain carries TRBV6-5 and TRBJ2-1; 9 bases agree with TRBD1. Unmatched junction bases numbered 2, after V lost 7 bases and J lost 1 base. The CDR3 has 14 residues. Germline loops: CDR1 MNHEY, CDR2 SVGAGI.

J is TRBJ2-5 and V is TRBV7-2; D possibly corresponds to TRBD1 (5 bases). Trimming took off 3 bases at V and 5 bases at J, with 13 bases between the two ends. CDR1 and CDR2 (germline): SGHTA, FQGNSA. The CDR3 is made up of 14 amino acids. CDR3 sequence reads: CASSFDSASETQYF. The CDR3 nucleotides read TGTGCCAGCAGCTTTGACAGCGCCAGTGAGACCCAGTACTTC.

The CDR3, as DNA: TGTGCCAGCTCACCCATCGGGACTAGCGGGAAGCAGACCCAGTACTTC. It specifies CASSPIGTSGKQTQYF. This chain joins TRBV18 and TRBJ2-5; 13 nucleotides align to TRBD2. This CDR3 comprises 16 residues. Per the germline V gene, CDR1 is KGHSH and CDR2 is LQKENI. The J segment lost 6 bases and the V segment lost 3 bases, leaving 7 bases of the junction unmatched.

The gene calls are TRBV6-5 and TRBJ1-2; D call uncertain. The CDR3 is 14 residues long. Trimming stripped 2 bases from V and 8 bases from J, with 15 bases between. Germline CDR1 is MNHEY and CDR2 is SVGAGI. The CDR3 sequence: CASSYEGHPQGYTF. The CDR3 bases are TGTGCCAGCAGTTACGAGGGCCATCCCCAGGGCTACACCTTC.

The chain joins TRBV18 to TRBJ1-4; the D gene is possibly TRBD1 (5 bases). CDR1 and CDR2 (germline): KGHSH, LQKENI. The CDR3 loop spans 13 amino acids. Trimming took off 8 bases at V and 7 bases at J, with 14 bases between the two ends. CDR3 nucleotides: TGTGCCAGCCGTCCAGGGCCAGGTGAAAAACTGTTTTTT. It is translated as CASRPGPGEKLFF.

The chain has TRBV6-2 or TRBV6-3 and TRBJ1-6, with D unclear. Germline CDR1 and CDR2: MNHEY and SVGEGT. Between the trimmed V and J ends, which lost 2 bases and 5 bases, there was a span of 10 bases. The length of the CDR3 is 15 residues. The CDR3, as DNA: TGTGCCAGCAGTTACGTCGGGGTAAATAATTCACCCCTCCACTTT. Protein product: CASSYVGVNNSPLHF.

V is TRBV4-3 and J is TRBJ2-7, with a tentative D call TRBD2 (6 bases). V lost 2 bases and J 4 bases, leaving 12 bases between the germline ends. CDR1 and CDR2 from the germline V gene are LGHNA and YSLEER. This CDR3 spans 14 amino acids. CDR3 amino acids: CASSQSLARYEQYF. CDR3 DNA sequence: TGCGCCAGCAGCCAAAGTCTAGCGCGGTACGAGCAGTACTTC.

The chain joins TRBV6-2 or TRBV6-3 to TRBJ1-5; 10 bases fit TRBD1. The trim removed 8 bases at V and 6 bases at J, leaving 10 bases unmatched. This CDR3 comprises 15 residues. The germline CDR1 and CDR2 sequences are MNHEY and SVGEGT. CDR3 sequence reads: CASCRDRGFGQPQHF. CDR3 bases: TGTGCCAGCTGCCGGGACAGGGGTTTCGGTCAGCCCCAGCATTTT.

This chain joins TRBV30 and TRBJ2-1; tentatively, D is TRBD1 (6 bases). The length of the CDR3 is 13 residues. CDR1 and CDR2 (germline): GTSNPN, SVGIG (reference sequence). V gave up 6 bases and J gave up 10 bases, with 19 bases separating them. The CDR3 loop is CACRDILHGEQFF. As DNA, the CDR3 is TGTGCCTGCCGGGACATCTTACATGGGGAGCAGTTCTTC. The full variable domain, completed using reference TRBV30 and TRBJ2-1, is SQTIHQWPATLVQPVGSPLSLECTVEGTSNPNLYWYRQAAGRGLQLLFYSVGIGQISSEVPQNLSASRPQDRQFILSSKKLLLSDSGFYLCACRDILHGEQFFGPGTRLTVL.

A single count supports this clone. The J gene is TRBJ1-2, the V gene TRBV5-8; D is possibly TRBD1 (6 bases). The CDR3 length is 16 residues. Looked up from germline, CDR1 is SGHTS and CDR2 is YDEGEE. V was shortened by 9 bases and J by 4 bases, with 25 bases between the two germline ends. The CDR3, as DNA: TGTGCCACCTTGGACAGAACGATTCTGAGGGTCTATGGCTACACCTTC. Its translation: CATLDRTILRVYGYTF.

This chain uses TRBV6-6 with TRBJ1-1; D is ambiguous. V was pared by 4 bases and J by 4 bases, with 7 bases between. The CDR3 contains 12 residues. Germline loops: CDR1 MNHNY, CDR2 SVGAGI (reference sequence). CDR3 sequence reads: CASSSHVTEAFF. The CDR3, as DNA: TGTGCCAGCAGTTCACATGTCACTGAAGCTTTCTTT.